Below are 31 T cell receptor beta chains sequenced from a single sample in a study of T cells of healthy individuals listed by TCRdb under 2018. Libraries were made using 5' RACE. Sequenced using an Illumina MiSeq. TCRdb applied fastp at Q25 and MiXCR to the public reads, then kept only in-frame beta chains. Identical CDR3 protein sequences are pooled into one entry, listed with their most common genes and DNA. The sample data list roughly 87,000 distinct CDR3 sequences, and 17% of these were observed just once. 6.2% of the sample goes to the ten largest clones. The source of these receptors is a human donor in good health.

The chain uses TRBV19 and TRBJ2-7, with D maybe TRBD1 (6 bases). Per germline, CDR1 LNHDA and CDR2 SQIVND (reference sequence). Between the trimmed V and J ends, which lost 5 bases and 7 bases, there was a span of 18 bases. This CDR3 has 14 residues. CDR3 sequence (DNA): TGTGCCAGTAGTGTAACAGGGACCTCGGGGGAGCAGTACTTC. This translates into CASSVTGTSGEQYF.

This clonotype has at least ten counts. Here the CDR3 DNA reads TGCAGTGCTAGGGGGGGCACAGGAGAGACCCAGTACTTC. The encoded protein is CSARGGTGETQYF. The chain joins TRBV20-1 to TRBJ2-5; D tentatively fits TRBD1 or TRBD2 (6 bases each). This CDR3 has 13 amino acids. Germline V gene data show CDR1 as DFQATT and CDR2 as SNEGSKA (reference sequence). V lost 3 bases and J 4 bases, leaving 12 bases between the germline ends.

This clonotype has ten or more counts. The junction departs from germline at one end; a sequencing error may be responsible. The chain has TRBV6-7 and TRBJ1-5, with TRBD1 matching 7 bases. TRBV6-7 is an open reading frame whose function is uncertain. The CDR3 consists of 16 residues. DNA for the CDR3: TGTGCCCGCAGACAGGGTGGGGAGCTGGGCAATCAGCCCCAGCATTTT. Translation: CARRQGGELGNQPQHF.

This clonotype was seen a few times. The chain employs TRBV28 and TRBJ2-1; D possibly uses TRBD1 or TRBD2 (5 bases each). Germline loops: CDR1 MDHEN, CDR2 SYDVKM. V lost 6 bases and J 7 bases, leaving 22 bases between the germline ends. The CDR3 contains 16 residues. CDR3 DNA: TGTGCCAGCAGGAACTTCCCCGGACAAGGGAGAAATGAGCAGTTCTTC. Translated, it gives CASRNFPGQGRNEQFF. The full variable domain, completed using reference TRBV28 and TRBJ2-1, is DVKVTQSSRYLVKRTGEKVFLECVQDMDHENMFWYRQDPGLGLRLIYFSYDVKMKEKGDIPEGYSVSREKKERFSLILESASTNQTSMYLCASRNFPGQGRNEQFFGPGTRLTVL.

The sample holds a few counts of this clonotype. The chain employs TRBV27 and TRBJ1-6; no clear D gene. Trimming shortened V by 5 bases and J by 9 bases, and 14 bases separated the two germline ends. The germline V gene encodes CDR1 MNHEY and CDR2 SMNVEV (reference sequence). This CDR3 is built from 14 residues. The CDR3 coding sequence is TGTGCCAGCAGTCCGGGGTTGGAAGGTTCACCCCTCCACTTT. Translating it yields CASSPGLEGSPLHF.

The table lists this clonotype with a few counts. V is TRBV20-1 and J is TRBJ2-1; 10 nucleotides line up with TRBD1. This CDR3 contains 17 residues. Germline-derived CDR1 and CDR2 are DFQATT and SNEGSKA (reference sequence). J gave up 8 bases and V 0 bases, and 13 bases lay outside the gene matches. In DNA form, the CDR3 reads TGCAGTGCTAGAGACCCCCTCGCCGGGACAGGGGTGGATGAGCAGTTCTTC. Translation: CSARDPLAGTGVDEQFF.

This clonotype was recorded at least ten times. The CDR3 protein is CASSLGPRPEYEQYF. CDR3 bases: TGTGCCAGCAGCTTGGGACCCAGGCCAGAATACGAGCAGTACTTC. V is TRBV7-2 and J is TRBJ2-7, with D perhaps being TRBD1 or TRBD2 (5 bases each). Trimming took off 3 bases at V and 4 bases at J, with 16 bases between the two ends. The CDR3 has 15 residues. Germline lookup yields CDR1 SGHTA and CDR2 FQGNSA.

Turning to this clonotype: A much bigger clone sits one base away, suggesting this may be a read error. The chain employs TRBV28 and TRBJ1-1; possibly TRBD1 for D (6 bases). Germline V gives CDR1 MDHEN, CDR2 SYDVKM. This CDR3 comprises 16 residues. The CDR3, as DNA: TGTGCCAGCAGTGTTTTGGGGGGCCTAATGAACACTGATGCTTTCTTT. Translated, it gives CASSVLGGLMNTDAFF.

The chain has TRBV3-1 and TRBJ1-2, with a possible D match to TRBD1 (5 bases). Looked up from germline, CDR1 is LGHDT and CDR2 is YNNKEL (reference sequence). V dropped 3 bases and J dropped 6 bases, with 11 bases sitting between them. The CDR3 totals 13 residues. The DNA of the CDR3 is TGTGCCAGCAGCCACCTAAAGACAGATGGCTACACCTTC. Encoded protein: CASSHLKTDGYTF.

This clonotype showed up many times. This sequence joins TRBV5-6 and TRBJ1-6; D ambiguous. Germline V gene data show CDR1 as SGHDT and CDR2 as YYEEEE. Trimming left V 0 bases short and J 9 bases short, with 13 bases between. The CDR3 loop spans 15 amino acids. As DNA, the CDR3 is TGTGCCAGCAGCTTGGTAGGGAGGATCTCTTCACCCCTCCACTTT. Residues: CASSLVGRISSPLHF.

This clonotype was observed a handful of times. The CDR3 spells CSARLGSGNQPQHF. The CDR3 DNA reads TGCAGTGCTAGGTTGGGATCGGGCAATCAGCCCCAGCATTTT. The chain joins TRBV20-1 to TRBJ1-5, with D hard to call. The CDR3 extends over 14 amino acids. The germline CDR1 and CDR2 sequences are DFQATT and SNEGSKA (reference sequence). Trimming took off 3 bases at V and 2 bases at J, with 11 bases between the two ends.

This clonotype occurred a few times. As DNA, the CDR3 is TGTGCCAGCAGTTACAGCGGGGGACAGGGATACTACGAGCAGTACTTC. It yields the protein CASSYSGGQGYYEQYF. V is TRBV6-6 and J is TRBJ2-7, with D perhaps matching TRBD1 (9 bases). V was cut by 2 bases and J by 3 bases, with 17 bases left in between. CDR1 is MNHNY and CDR2 is SVGAGI in the germline V gene (reference sequence). CDR3 length equals 16 residues.

DNA for the CDR3: TGTGCCAGCAGCCAAGGACAGGGCGACAGTTCACCCCTCCACTTT. Protein sequence: CASSQGQGDSSPLHF. The gene calls are TRBV6-5 and TRBJ1-6; 8 nucleotides agree with TRBD1. J gave up 9 bases and V 6 bases, and 10 bases lay outside the gene matches. Germline V gene lookup returns CDR1 MNHEY and CDR2 SVGAGI. The CDR3 is 15 amino acids.

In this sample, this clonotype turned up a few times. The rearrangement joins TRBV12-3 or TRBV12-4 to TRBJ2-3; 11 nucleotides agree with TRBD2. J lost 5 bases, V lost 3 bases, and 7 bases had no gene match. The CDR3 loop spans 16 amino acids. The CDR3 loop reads CASSFVTSGAGDTQYF. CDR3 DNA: TGTGCCAGCAGTTTCGTGACTAGCGGGGCCGGAGATACGCAGTATTTT.

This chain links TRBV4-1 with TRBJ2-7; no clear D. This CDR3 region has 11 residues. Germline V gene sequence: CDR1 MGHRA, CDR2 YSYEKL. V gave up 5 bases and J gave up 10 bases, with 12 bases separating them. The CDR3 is CASSSDGLQYF. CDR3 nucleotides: TGCGCCAGCAGCTCGGATGGCCTCCAGTACTTC.

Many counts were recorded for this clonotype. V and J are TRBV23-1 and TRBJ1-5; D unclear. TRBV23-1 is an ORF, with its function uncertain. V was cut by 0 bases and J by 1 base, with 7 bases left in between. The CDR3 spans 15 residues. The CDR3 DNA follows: TGCGCCAGCAGTCAATCATACAGCAGCAATCAGCCCCAGCATTTT. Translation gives CASSQSYSSNQPQHF.

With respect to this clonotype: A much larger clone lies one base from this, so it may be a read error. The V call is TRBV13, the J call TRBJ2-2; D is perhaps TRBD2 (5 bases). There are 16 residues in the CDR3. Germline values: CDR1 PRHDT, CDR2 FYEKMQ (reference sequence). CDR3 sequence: CAGSSKRPEGTGELFF. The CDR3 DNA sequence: TGTGCCGGCAGCTCAAAGCGGCCCGAGGGCACCGGGGAGCTGTTTTTT.

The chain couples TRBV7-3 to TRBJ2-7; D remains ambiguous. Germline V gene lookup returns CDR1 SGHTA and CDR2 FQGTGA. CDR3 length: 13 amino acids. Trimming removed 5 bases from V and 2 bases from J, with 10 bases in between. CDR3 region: CASSLDHTYEQYF. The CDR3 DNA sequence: TGTGCCAGCAGCCTGGACCATACCTACGAGCAGTACTTC.

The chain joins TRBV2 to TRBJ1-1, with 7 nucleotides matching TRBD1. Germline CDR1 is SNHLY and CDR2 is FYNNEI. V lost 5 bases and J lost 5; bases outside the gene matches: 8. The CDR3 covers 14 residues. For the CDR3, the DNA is TGTGCCAGCAGTAACTTACAGGGGAGGACTGAAGCTTTCTTT. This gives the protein CASSNLQGRTEAFF.

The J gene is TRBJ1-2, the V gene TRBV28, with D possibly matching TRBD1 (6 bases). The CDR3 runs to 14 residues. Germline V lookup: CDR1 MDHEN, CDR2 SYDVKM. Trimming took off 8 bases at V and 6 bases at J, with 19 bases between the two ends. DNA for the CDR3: TGTGCCAGCCGAACCTACCTCCAGGGGCATGGCTACACCTTC. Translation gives CASRTYLQGHGYTF.

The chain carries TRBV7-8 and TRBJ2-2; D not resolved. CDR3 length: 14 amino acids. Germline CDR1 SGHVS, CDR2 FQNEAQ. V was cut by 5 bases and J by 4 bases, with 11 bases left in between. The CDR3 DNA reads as TGTGCCAGCAGCCGCGTAAGCGTCACCGGGGAGCTGTTTTTT. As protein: CASSRVSVTGELFF.

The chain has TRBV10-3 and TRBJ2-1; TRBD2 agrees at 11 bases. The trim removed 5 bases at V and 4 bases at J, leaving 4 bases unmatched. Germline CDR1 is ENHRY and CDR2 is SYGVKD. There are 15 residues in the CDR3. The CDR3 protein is CAISRLAGNYNEQFF. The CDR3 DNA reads TGTGCCATCAGTCGACTAGCGGGAAATTACAATGAGCAGTTCTTC.

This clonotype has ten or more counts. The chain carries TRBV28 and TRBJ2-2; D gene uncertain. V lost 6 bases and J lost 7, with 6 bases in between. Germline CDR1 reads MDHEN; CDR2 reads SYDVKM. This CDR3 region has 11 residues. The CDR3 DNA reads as TGTGCCAGCAGCCGAGGCGGGGAGCTGTTTTTT. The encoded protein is CASSRGGELFF.

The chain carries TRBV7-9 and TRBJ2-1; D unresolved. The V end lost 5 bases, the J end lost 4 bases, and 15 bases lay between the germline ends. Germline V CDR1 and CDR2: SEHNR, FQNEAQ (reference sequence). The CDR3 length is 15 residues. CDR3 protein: CASSRPDKGYNEQFF. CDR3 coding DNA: TGTGCCAGCAGCCGCCCGGATAAAGGGTACAATGAGCAGTTCTTC. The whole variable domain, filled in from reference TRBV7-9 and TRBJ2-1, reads DTGVSQNPRHKITKRGQNVTFRCDPISEHNRLYWYRQTLGQGPEFLTYFQNEAQLEKSRLLSDRFSAERPKGSFSTLEIQRTEQGDSAMYLCASSRPDKGYNEQFFGPGTRLTVL.

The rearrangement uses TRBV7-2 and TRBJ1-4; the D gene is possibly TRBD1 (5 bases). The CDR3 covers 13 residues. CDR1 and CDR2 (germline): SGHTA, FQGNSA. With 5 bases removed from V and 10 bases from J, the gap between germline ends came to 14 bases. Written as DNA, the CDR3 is TGTGCCAGCAGCCCAGGGATTCCGGGAAAACTGTTTTTT. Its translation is CASSPGIPGKLFF.

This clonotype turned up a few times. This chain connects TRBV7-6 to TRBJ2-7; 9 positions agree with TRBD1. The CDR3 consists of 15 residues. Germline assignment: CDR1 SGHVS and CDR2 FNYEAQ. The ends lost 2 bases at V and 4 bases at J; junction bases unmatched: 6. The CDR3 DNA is TGTGCCAGCAGCTTAAACAGGGGGCTCGGATACGAGCAGTACTTC. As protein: CASSLNRGLGYEQYF.

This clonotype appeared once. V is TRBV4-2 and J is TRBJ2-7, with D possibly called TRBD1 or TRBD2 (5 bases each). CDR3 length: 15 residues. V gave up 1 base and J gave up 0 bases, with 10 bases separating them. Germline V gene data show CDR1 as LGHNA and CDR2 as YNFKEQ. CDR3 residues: CASSQAWDGSYEQYF. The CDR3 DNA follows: TGTGCCAGCAGCCAAGCCTGGGACGGCTCCTACGAGCAGTACTTC.

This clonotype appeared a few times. CDR3 protein: CASTRGDRGFGDTQYF. CDR3 bases: TGTGCCAGCACCAGGGGGGACAGGGGATTCGGAGATACGCAGTATTTT. The rearrangement links TRBV14 to TRBJ2-3, with 10 bases fitting TRBD1. Germline CDR1 SGHDN, CDR2 FVKESK. This CDR3 has 16 residues. With 7 bases clipped from V and 5 bases from J, the junction kept 12 bases outside the gene matches.

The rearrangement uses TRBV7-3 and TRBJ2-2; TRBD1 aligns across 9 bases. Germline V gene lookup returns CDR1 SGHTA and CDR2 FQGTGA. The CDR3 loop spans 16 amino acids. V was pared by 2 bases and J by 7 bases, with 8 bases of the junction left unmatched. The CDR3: CASSLFGQGLGGELFF. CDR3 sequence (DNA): TGTGCCAGCAGCTTATTTGGACAGGGGTTAGGCGGGGAGCTGTTTTTT.

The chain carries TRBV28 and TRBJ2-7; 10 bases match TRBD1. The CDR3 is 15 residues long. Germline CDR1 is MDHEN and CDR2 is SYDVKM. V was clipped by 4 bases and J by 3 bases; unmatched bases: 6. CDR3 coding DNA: TGTGCCAGCAGTTCCCCCGGGACAGGGGACTACGAGCAGTACTTC. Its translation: CASSSPGTGDYEQYF.

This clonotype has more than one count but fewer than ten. CDR3 sequence: CSAIVTRKNEKLFF. CDR3 DNA sequence: TGCAGTGCTATAGTGACGAGGAAAAATGAAAAACTGTTTTTT. V gene TRBV20-1 combines with J gene TRBJ1-4; D unclear. V was shortened by 4 bases and J by 5 bases, with 14 bases between the two germline ends. Germline lookup yields CDR1 DFQATT and CDR2 SNEGSKA (reference sequence). This CDR3 is 14 amino acids long.